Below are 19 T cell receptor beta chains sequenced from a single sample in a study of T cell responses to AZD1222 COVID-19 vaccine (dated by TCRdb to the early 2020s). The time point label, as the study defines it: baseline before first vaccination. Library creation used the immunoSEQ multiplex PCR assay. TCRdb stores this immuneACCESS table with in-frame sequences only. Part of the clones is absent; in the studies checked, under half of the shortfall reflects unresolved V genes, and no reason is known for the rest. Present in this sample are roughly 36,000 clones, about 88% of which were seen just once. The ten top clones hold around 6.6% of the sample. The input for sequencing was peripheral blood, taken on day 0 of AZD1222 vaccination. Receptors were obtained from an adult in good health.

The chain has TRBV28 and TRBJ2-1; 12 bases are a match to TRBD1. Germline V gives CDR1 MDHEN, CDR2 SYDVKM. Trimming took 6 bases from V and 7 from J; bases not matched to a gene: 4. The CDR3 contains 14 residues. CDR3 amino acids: CASRQGQGANEQFF. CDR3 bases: TGTGCCAGCAGACAGGGACAGGGGGCAAATGAGCAGTTCTTC.

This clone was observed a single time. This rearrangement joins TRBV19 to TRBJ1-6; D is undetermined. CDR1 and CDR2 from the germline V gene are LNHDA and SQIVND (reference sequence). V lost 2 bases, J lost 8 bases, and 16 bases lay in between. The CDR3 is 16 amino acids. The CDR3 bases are TGTGCCAGTAGTATATTCGAGGCAGGAGGATATTCACCCCTCCACTTT. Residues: CASSIFEAGGYSPLHF.

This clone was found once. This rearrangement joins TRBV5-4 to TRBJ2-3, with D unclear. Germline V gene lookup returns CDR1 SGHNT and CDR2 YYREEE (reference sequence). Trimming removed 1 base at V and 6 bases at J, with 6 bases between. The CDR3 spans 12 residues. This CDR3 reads CASSLFLDTQYF. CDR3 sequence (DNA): TGTGCCAGCAGCTTGTTTCTTGATACGCAGTATTTT. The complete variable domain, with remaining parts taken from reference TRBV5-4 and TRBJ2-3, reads ETGVTQSPTHLIKTRGQQVTLRCSSQSGHNTVSWYQQALGQGPQFIFQYYREEENGRGNFPPRFSGLQFPNYSSELNVNALELDDSALYLCASSLFLDTQYFGPGTRLTVL.

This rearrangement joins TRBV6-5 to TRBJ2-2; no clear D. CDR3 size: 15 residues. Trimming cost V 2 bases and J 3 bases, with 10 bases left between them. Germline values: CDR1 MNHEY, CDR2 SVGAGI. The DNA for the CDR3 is TGTGCCAGCAGTTACGAGAACACATACACCGGGGAGCTGTTTTTT. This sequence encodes CASSYENTYTGELFF.

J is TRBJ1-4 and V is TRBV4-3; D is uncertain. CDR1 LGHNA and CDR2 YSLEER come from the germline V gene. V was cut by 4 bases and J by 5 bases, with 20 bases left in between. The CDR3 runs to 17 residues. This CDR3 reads CASSLIPDTTENEKLFF. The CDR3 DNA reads TGCGCCAGCAGCCTAATTCCTGACACCACGGAAAATGAAAAACTGTTTTTT.

In nucleotides, the CDR3 is TGTGCCAGCAGCTTAGAGGGAAACACCATATATTTT. Residues: CASSLEGNTIYF. This chain uses TRBV11-2 with TRBJ1-3, with D unclear. This CDR3 contains 12 residues. Germline CDR1 reads SGHAT; CDR2 reads FQNNGV. Trimming pared 0 bases from V and 4 bases from J, leaving 1 base between.

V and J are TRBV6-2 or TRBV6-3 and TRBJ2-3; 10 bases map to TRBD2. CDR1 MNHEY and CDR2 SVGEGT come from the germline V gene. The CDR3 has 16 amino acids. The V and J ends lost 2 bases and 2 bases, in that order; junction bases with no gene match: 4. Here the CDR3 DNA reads TGTGCCAGCAGTTACAATCTAGCGGGAGTCACAGATACGCAGTATTTT. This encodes CASSYNLAGVTDTQYF.

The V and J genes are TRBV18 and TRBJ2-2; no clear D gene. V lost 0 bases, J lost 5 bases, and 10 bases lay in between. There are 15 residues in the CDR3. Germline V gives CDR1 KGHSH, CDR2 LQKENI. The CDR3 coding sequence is TGTGCCAGCTCACCACCTAACAGTTTTACCGGGGAGCTGTTTTTT. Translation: CASSPPNSFTGELFF.

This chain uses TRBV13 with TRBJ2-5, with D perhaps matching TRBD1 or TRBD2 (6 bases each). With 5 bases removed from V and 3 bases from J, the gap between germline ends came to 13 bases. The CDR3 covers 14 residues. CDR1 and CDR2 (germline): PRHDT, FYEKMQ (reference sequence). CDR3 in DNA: TGTGCCAGCAGCCAATACAGGGAGGAAGAGACCCAGTACTTC. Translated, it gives CASSQYREEETQYF.

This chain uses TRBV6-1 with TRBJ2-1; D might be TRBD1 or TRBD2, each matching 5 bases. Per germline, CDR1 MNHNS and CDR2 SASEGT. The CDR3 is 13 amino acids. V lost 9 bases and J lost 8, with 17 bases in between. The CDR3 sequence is CASFRVLGDEQFF. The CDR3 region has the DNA TGTGCCAGTTTTAGAGTACTGGGGGATGAGCAGTTCTTC.

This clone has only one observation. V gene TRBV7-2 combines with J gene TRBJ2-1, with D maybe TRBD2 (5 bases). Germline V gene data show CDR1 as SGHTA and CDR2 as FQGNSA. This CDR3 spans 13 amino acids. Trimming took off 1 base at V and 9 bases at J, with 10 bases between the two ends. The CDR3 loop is CASSLGLAGEQFF. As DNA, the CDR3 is TGTGCCAGCAGCTTAGGGCTAGCTGGTGAGCAGTTCTTC.

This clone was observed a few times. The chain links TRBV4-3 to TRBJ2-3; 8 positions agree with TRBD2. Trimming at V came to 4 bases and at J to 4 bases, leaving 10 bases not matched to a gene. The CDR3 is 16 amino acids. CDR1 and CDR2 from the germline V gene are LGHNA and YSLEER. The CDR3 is CASSLKTGGPADTQYF. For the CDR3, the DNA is TGCGCCAGCAGCCTCAAAACGGGAGGGCCAGCAGATACGCAGTATTTT.

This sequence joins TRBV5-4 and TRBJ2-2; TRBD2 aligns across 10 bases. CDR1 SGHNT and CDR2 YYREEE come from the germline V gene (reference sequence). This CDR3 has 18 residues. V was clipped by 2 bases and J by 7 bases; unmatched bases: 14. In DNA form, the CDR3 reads TGTGCCAGCAGCTTTCGGCCTAGCGGGGGCCCGGTGGTCGGGGAGCTGTTTTTT. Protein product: CASSFRPSGGPVVGELFF.

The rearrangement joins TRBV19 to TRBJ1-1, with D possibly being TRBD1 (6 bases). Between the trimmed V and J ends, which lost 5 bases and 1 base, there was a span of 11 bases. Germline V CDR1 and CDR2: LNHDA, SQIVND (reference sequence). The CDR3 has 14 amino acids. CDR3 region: CASSVGQRNTEAFF. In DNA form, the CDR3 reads TGTGCCAGTAGTGTAGGACAGAGGAACACTGAAGCTTTCTTT.

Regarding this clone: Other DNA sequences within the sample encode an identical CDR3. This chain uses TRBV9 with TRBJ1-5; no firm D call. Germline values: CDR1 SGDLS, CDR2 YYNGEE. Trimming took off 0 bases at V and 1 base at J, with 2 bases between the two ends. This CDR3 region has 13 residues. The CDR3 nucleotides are TGTGCCAGCAGCGTAGGCAGCAATCAGCCCCAGCATTTT. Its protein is CASSVGSNQPQHF. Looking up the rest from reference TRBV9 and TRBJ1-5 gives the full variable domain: DSGVTQTPKHLITATGQRVTLRCSPRSGDLSVYWYQQSLDQGLQFLIQYYNGEERAKGNILERFSAQQFPDLHSELNLSSLELGDSALYFCASSVGSNQPQHFGDGTRLSIL.

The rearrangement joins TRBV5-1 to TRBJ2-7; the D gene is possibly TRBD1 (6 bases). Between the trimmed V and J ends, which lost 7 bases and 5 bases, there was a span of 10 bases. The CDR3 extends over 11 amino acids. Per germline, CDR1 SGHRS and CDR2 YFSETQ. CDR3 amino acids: CASFRDNEQYF. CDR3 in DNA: TGCGCCAGCTTCAGGGACAACGAGCAGTACTTC.

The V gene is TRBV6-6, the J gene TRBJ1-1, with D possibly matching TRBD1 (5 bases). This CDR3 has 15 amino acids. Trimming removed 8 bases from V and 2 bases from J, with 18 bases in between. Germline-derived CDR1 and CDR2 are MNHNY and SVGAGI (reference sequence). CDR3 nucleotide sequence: TGTGCCAGCGTGAAACCTGACAGATTAAACACTGAAGCTTTCTTT. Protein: CASVKPDRLNTEAFF.

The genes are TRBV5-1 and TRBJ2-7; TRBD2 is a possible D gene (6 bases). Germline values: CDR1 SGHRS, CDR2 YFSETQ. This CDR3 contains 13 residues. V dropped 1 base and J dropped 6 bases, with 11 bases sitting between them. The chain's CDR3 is CASSLRRGGEQYF. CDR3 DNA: TGCGCCAGCAGCTTGAGGAGGGGAGGCGAGCAGTACTTC.

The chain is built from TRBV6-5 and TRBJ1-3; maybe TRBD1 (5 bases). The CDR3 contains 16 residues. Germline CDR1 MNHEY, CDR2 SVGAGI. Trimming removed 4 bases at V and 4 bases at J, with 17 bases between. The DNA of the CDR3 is TGTGCCAGCAGTTCAGGCAGCACCGGGGCCGGAAACACCATATATTTT. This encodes CASSSGSTGAGNTIYF.